These T cell receptor beta chains were read from a single sample in a study of identical twins. TCRdb reanalysed the 5' RACE reads using MiXCR and keeps one entry per CDR3 protein. The repertoire has more than 400,000 distinct CDR3 sequences, about 15% of them found once; the top ten carry roughly 0.42%. These data were also reused for a study on yellow fever vaccine responses in identical twins.

The material sequenced was CD4+ T cells sorted from blood. These receptors came from a woman between 18 and 30 years old in good health. The CDR3 runs from the conserved cysteine through the conserved F or W. The D gene is left open where the match is weak. Size values are once, few and many counts, or a class for expanded clones, and some rows have none.

D: TRBD2; J: TRBJ2-2; size: -; V: TRBV11-2; CDR3: CASRRPGTSGSFTGELFF; DNA: TGTGCCAGCAGAAGGCCCGGGACTAGCGGGAGTTTTACCGGGGAGCTGTTTTTT
D: -; J: TRBJ1-5; size: few; V: TRBV20-1; CDR3: CSASLQSNQPQHF; DNA: TGCAGTGCTAGTTTACAGAGCAATCAGCCCCAGCATTTT
D: -; J: TRBJ2-7; size: -; V: TRBV2; CDR3: CASNFGGGSSYEQYF; DNA: TGTGCCAGCAACTTCGGCGGCGGAAGCTCCTACGAGCAGTACTTC
D: TRBD1; J: TRBJ2-7; size: -; V: TRBV5-1; CDR3: CASSFGQENEQYF; DNA: TGCGCCAGCAGCTTTGGACAGGAGAACGAGCAGTACTTC
D: -; J: TRBJ2-5; size: few; V: TRBV4-1; CDR3: CASSRGEAYQETQYF; DNA: TGCGCCAGCAGCAGAGGGGAGGCGTACCAAGAGACCCAGTACTTC
D: -; J: TRBJ2-3; size: few; V: TRBV28; CDR3: CASSFRNTDTQYF; DNA: TGTGCCAGCAGTTTCAGGAACACAGATACGCAGTATTTT
D: -; J: TRBJ2-2; size: -; V: TRBV20-1; CDR3: CSTSRGYTGELFF; DNA: TGCAGTACTAGCAGGGGATACACCGGGGAGCTGTTTTTT
D: -; J: TRBJ1-2; size: -; V: TRBV21-1; CDR3: CASSGAGGIYGYTF; DNA: TGTGCCAGCAGCGGGGCAGGGGGCATCTACGGCTACACCTTC
D: TRBD1; J: TRBJ2-3; size: few; V: TRBV27; CDR3: CATRPSTTGSTDTQYF; DNA: TGTGCCACGCGACCCTCCACGACAGGGAGCACAGATACGCAGTATTTT
D: TRBD1; J: TRBJ1-4; size: few; V: TRBV20-1; CDR3: CSAPTGVREKLFF; DNA: TGCAGTGCCCCGACAGGGGTCAGGGAAAAACTGTTTTTT
D: -; J: TRBJ2-3; size: -; V: TRBV7-3; CDR3: CASSKGLLAEDTQYF; DNA: TGTGCCAGCAGCAAGGGACTCCTCGCCGAGGATACGCAGTATTTT
D: TRBD1; J: TRBJ2-5; size: -; V: TRBV13; CDR3: CASSLRGLRGTQYF; DNA: TGTGCCAGCAGCTTAAGGGGGCTCCGAGGGACCCAGTACTTC
D: -; J: TRBJ2-1; size: -; V: TRBV27; CDR3: CASSERGAFHPEQFF; DNA: TGTGCCAGCAGTGAACGGGGGGCCTTCCATCCTGAGCAGTTCTTC
D: TRBD1; J: TRBJ1-1; size: many; V: TRBV5-1; CDR3: CASSLPGTGNTEAFF; DNA: TGCGCCAGCAGCTTGCCCGGGACAGGGAACACTGAAGCTTTCTTT